The 9 T cell receptor beta chains in this list originate from one sample, sequenced in a study of high-grade serous ovarian cancer treatment subgroups. Tumor tissue was taken before any definitive surgery or chemotherapy was given. Only in-frame clones appear in the TCRdb table, and some are missing; sequencing was by immunoSEQ multiplex PCR. The data hold about 12,000 clones, with approximately 85% observed a single time. The material sequenced was tumor tissue. All receptors come from a human donor with high-grade serous ovarian cancer.

J is TRBJ1-1 and V is TRBV5-6; unclear D gene. V was clipped by 5 bases and J by 1 base, with 12 bases between them. The CDR3 is 14 residues long. Per germline, CDR1 SGHDT and CDR2 YYEEEE. CDR3 amino acids: CASRAQRSNTEAFF. In nucleotides, the CDR3 is TGTGCCAGCAGGGCACAGCGGTCGAACACTGAAGCTTTCTTT.

This clone was observed once. The J gene is TRBJ2-1, the V gene TRBV7-9, with D perhaps matching TRBD2 (6 bases). Trimming took 7 bases from V and 3 from J, leaving 13 bases between them. The CDR3 spans 14 residues. Germline lookup yields CDR1 SEHNR and CDR2 FQNEAQ (reference sequence). CDR3 sequence (DNA): TGTGCCAGCACGGGACTGGGCCGCTACAATGAGCAGTTCTTC. Translating it yields CASTGLGRYNEQFF.

This chain links TRBV7-9 with TRBJ2-7, with D uncertain. The germline gives CDR1 SEHNR, CDR2 FQNEAQ (reference sequence). This CDR3 is 16 amino acids long. V was shortened by 6 bases and J by 2 bases, with 20 bases between the two germline ends. The DNA of the CDR3 is TGTGCCAGCAGTTCCTTAAGACTCGCTCTAGCCTACGAGCAGTACTTC. Translating it yields CASSSLRLALAYEQYF.

The rearrangement links TRBV18 to TRBJ2-3, with D possibly TRBD1 on 6 matching bases. Trimming removed 10 bases at V and 2 bases at J, with 19 bases between. Germline CDR1 and CDR2: KGHSH and LQKENI. This CDR3 spans 15 amino acids. CDR3 in amino acids: CATRPTGLYTDTQYF. CDR3 nucleotides: TGTGCCACCAGGCCGACAGGACTGTACACAGATACGCAGTATTTT. The complete variable domain, with remaining parts taken from reference TRBV18 and TRBJ2-3, reads NAGVMQNPRHLVRRRGQEARLRCSPMKGHSHVYWYRQLPEEGLKFMVYLQKENIIDESGMPKERFSAEFPKEGPSILRIQQVVRGDSAAYFCATRPTGLYTDTQYFGPGTRLTVL.

The chain employs TRBV9 and TRBJ2-6; D unresolved. V gave up 3 bases and J gave up 1 base, with 2 bases separating them. The CDR3 covers 13 residues. Looked up from germline, CDR1 is SGDLS and CDR2 is YYNGEE. Here the CDR3 DNA reads TGTGCCAGCAGCGGATCTGGGGCCAACGTCCTGACTTTC. Translated: CASSGSGANVLTF.

The chain joins TRBV28 to TRBJ2-4; a weak D match, TRBD1 (5 bases). The CDR3 consists of 14 residues. The V gene lost 5 bases and the J gene lost 10 bases, with 18 bases spanning the gap. Germline-derived CDR1 and CDR2 are MDHEN and SYDVKM. The CDR3 is CASSQGADLKIQYF. In nucleotides, the CDR3 is TGTGCCAGCAGTCAAGGGGCAGACCTCAAGATTCAGTACTTC.

The chain combines TRBV11-1 with TRBJ2-3; 7 nucleotides line up with TRBD1. Germline loops: CDR1 SGHAT, CDR2 FQDESV (reference sequence). This CDR3 region has 14 residues. Trimming took 6 bases from V and 1 from J; bases not matched to a gene: 4. Written as DNA, the CDR3 is TGTGCCAGCAGGACAGGGAGTGGCACAGATACGCAGTATTTT. Its protein is CASRTGSGTDTQYF.

V gene TRBV27 combines with J gene TRBJ2-1; possibly TRBD1 for D (6 bases). CDR3 length equals 12 residues. The V gene's germline CDR1 is MNHEY and CDR2 SMNVEV (reference sequence). Trimming took 1 base from V and 10 from J, leaving 8 bases between them. In DNA form, the CDR3 reads TGTGCCAGCAGTTTATATGGGGGCGAGCAGTTCTTC. This sequence encodes CASSLYGGEQFF.

The chain uses TRBV19 and TRBJ1-2, with 8 bases fitting TRBD1. V lost 9 bases to trimming and J lost 2 bases; unmatched junction nucleotides: 5. This CDR3 comprises 13 residues. Germline lookup yields CDR1 LNHDA and CDR2 SQIVND (reference sequence). CDR3 nucleotides: TGTGCCAGCGGACAGGGTTCCAACTATGGCTACACCTTC. It encodes CASGQGSNYGYTF.